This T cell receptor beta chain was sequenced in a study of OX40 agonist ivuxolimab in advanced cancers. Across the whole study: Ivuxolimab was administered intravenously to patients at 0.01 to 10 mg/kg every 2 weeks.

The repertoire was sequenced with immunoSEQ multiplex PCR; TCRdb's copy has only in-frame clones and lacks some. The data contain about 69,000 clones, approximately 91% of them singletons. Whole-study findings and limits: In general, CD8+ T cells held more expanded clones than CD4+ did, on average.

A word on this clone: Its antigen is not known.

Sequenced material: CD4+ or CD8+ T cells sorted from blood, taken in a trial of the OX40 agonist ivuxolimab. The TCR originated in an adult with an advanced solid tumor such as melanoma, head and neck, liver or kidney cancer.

CDR3 DNA: TGTGCCATCAGTGAGGGGAGCAGCTCCTACAATGAGCAGTTCTTC. Residues: CAISEGSSSYNEQFF. The chain couples TRBV10-3 to TRBJ2-1; tentative D call: TRBD2 (5 bases). Germline CDR1 ENHRY, CDR2 SYGVKD. The CDR3 extends over 15 amino acids. V was clipped by 2 bases and J by 0 bases, with 8 bases between them.